The 23 T cell receptor beta chains listed next were all sequenced from one sample in a study of T-cell memory formation after mild COVID-19. TCRdb independently ran MiXCR on the 5' RACE reads; one entry per CDR3 protein. The data contain under 350,000 distinct CDR3 sequences, 15% to 20% of them singletons. The specimen was PBMCs or a T cell subset sorted from them (not recorded which). These receptors originate from a man aged 18 to 35 who had mild COVID-19 (a few samples of this study predate the infection). Cell type and time point are not known.

This clonotype was recorded a few times. The rearrangement uses TRBV19 and TRBJ2-5; 8 nucleotides agree with TRBD1. V lost 5 bases to trimming and J lost 1 base; unmatched junction nucleotides: 6. Germline assignment: CDR1 LNHDA and CDR2 SQIVND (reference sequence). The CDR3 loop spans 15 amino acids. CDR3 protein: CASSPGTGTQETQYF. The CDR3 DNA sequence: TGTGCCAGTAGTCCCGGGACAGGAACCCAAGAGACCCAGTACTTC.

This clonotype was counted ten times or more. This chain uses TRBV4-1 with TRBJ2-5; D may be TRBD2 (6 bases). The V gene lost 3 bases and the J gene lost 3 bases, with 14 bases spanning the gap. The CDR3 spans 15 residues. Germline V gives CDR1 MGHRA, CDR2 YSYEKL. CDR3 DNA sequence: TGCGCCAGCAGCCATTCGGGGGAGGCCAAAGAGACCCAGTACTTC. Its translation is CASSHSGEAKETQYF.

Only a few counts were recorded for this clonotype. The CDR3 sequence: CASSPMAGSNEQFF. The CDR3 region has the DNA TGTGCCAGCTCACCCATGGCAGGGTCCAATGAGCAGTTCTTC. V gene TRBV18 combines with J gene TRBJ2-1, with D maybe TRBD1 (5 bases). Germline CDR1 KGHSH, CDR2 LQKENI. The V gene lost 3 bases and the J gene lost 6 bases, with 12 bases spanning the gap. The CDR3 runs to 14 residues. The variable domain in full, with the rest retrieved from reference TRBV18 and TRBJ2-1, is NAGVMQNPRHLVRRRGQEARLRCSPMKGHSHVYWYRQLPEEGLKFMVYLQKENIIDESGMPKERFSAEFPKEGPSILRIQQVVRGDSAAYFCASSPMAGSNEQFFGPGTRLTVL.

This clonotype was observed a few times. This chain links TRBV20-1 with TRBJ2-5, with 8 bases identical to TRBD1. There are 16 residues in the CDR3. The germline V gene encodes CDR1 DFQATT and CDR2 SNEGSKA (reference sequence). The trim removed 6 bases at V and 5 bases at J, leaving 17 bases unmatched. CDR3 sequence: CSARGQGRGLSETQYF. CDR3 DNA: TGCAGTGCCCGAGGACAGGGCCGGGGCTTAAGCGAGACCCAGTACTTC.

This clonotype was counted between two and nine times. The V gene is TRBV10-3, the J gene TRBJ1-1, with D maybe TRBD1 (6 bases). Germline V gene sequence: CDR1 ENHRY, CDR2 SYGVKD. Trimming cost V 6 bases and J 11 bases, with 22 bases left between them. There are 14 residues in the CDR3. The CDR3 loop reads CAIRPEGGALFAFF. CDR3 sequence (DNA): TGTGCCATCAGACCTGAAGGGGGGGCGTTGTTCGCTTTCTTT.

The sample holds many counts of this clonotype. The chain uses TRBV11-2 and TRBJ1-5; D is undetermined. V lost 4 bases and J lost 6, with 10 bases in between. The germline gives CDR1 SGHAT, CDR2 FQNNGV. CDR3 length equals 13 residues. The DNA for the CDR3 is TGTGCCAGCAGCTCCGACGGGTTTCAGCCCCAGCATTTT. Translating it yields CASSSDGFQPQHF.

The CDR3 sequence: CASSHRGWSNQPQHF. CDR3 DNA: TGTGCCAGCAGCCACAGGGGGTGGAGCAATCAGCCCCAGCATTTT. This rearrangement joins TRBV7-2 to TRBJ1-5; 8 bases line up with TRBD1. The V gene's germline CDR1 is SGHTA and CDR2 FQGNSA. Trimming removed 5 bases from V and 1 base from J; junction bases left unmatched: 4. The CDR3 contains 15 residues.

This clonotype appeared a few times. The chain uses TRBV10-3 and TRBJ2-5, with D possibly being TRBD2 (6 bases). Per the germline V gene, CDR1 is ENHRY and CDR2 is SYGVKD. The CDR3 spans 15 residues. Trimming cost V 8 bases and J 4 bases, with 20 bases left between them. This CDR3 reads CAIGSGGAAPETQYF. DNA for the CDR3: TGTGCCATCGGCTCCGGGGGAGCCGCGCCAGAGACCCAGTACTTC.

The CDR3 bases are TGTGCCAGCAGCTTAAGGGCTAGCGGGTCCTACGAGCAGTACTTC. Encoded protein: CASSLRASGSYEQYF. The chain couples TRBV7-2 to TRBJ2-7, with 8 bases identical to TRBD2. V dropped 2 bases and J dropped 1; count of bases not matched to a gene: 4. The CDR3 extends over 15 amino acids. Per the germline V gene, CDR1 is SGHTA and CDR2 is FQGNSA.

This clonotype was counted only a few times. The gene calls are TRBV6-6 and TRBJ1-1; D gene unclear. The CDR3 runs 15 residues. Trimming pared 5 bases from V and 0 bases from J, leaving 13 bases between. Germline values: CDR1 MNHNY, CDR2 SVGAGI (reference sequence). The CDR3, as DNA: TGTGCCAGCAGTCCAGACGTGGGTGTGAACACTGAAGCTTTCTTT. This gives the protein CASSPDVGVNTEAFF.

This rearrangement joins TRBV20-1 to TRBJ2-3; the D gene could be TRBD1 or TRBD2 (5 bases each). Germline V lookup: CDR1 DFQATT, CDR2 SNEGSKA (reference sequence). The germline V and J ends were trimmed by 6 bases and 0 bases, with 10 bases remaining between them. The CDR3 is made up of 13 amino acids. In DNA form, the CDR3 reads TGCAGTGCAGAGGGGCGGAGCACAGATACGCAGTATTTT. Protein sequence: CSAEGRSTDTQYF.

The chain has TRBV6-5 and TRBJ2-7, with D perhaps given as TRBD1 or TRBD2 (5 bases each). Germline V gene data show CDR1 as MNHEY and CDR2 as SVGAGI. The CDR3 sequence is 14 residues long. The ends were cut back, 6 bases at V and 0 bases at J, with 12 bases in the middle. Here the CDR3 DNA reads TGTGCCAGCAGAACCGGGACCTACTCCTACGAGCAGTACTTC. Amino acids: CASRTGTYSYEQYF.

Only a few counts were recorded for this clonotype. This chain uses TRBV5-1 with TRBJ1-2; D is possibly TRBD1 (5 bases). The germline CDR1 and CDR2 sequences are SGHRS and YFSETQ. V was cut by 4 bases and J by 7 bases, with 17 bases left in between. The CDR3 covers 14 residues. CDR3 in amino acids: CASSQLGRTSGYTF. DNA for the CDR3: TGCGCCAGCAGCCAATTGGGGCGTACTAGTGGCTACACCTTC.

The CDR3 DNA is TGTGCCAGCAGCTTATATGGGTCGGAGAACACTGAAGCTTTCTTT. Its protein is CASSLYGSENTEAFF. The chain employs TRBV7-3 and TRBJ1-1; no definite D call. The germline V gene encodes CDR1 SGHTA and CDR2 FQGTGA. V lost 2 bases to trimming and J lost 1 base, with 11 bases between them. The CDR3 consists of 15 residues.

This clonotype is categorized as medium-sized. The rearrangement joins TRBV6-4 to TRBJ2-7; maybe TRBD1 (5 bases). CDR1 is MRHNA and CDR2 is SNTAGT in the germline V gene. The CDR3 length is 14 residues. V was clipped by 2 bases and J by 5 bases, with 13 bases between them. Here the CDR3 reads CASSDIGDSHEQYF. CDR3 coding DNA: TGTGCCAGCAGTGACATCGGAGACAGTCACGAGCAGTACTTC.

The chain employs TRBV7-3 and TRBJ2-2; perhaps TRBD2 as D (5 bases). Trimming removed 6 bases at V and 0 bases at J, with 11 bases between. From germline, CDR1 is SGHTA and CDR2 FQGTGA. The CDR3 consists of 15 residues. CDR3: CASSPDYANTGELFF. In DNA form, the CDR3 reads TGTGCCAGCAGTCCAGACTATGCGAACACCGGGGAGCTGTTTTTT.

In this sample, this clonotype turned up a few times. The chain employs TRBV5-1 and TRBJ2-1; D assignment may be TRBD1 or TRBD2 (5 bases each). The CDR3 loop spans 13 amino acids. CDR1 SGHRS and CDR2 YFSETQ come from the germline V gene. The ends were cut back, 3 bases at V and 6 bases at J, with 10 bases in the middle. The CDR3 DNA sequence: TGCGCCAGCAGCTCGGGACGGACCAATGAGCAGTTCTTC. This gives the protein CASSSGRTNEQFF.

This clonotype showed up just once. The genes are TRBV20-1 and TRBJ1-1; D is ambiguous. The CDR3 sequence is 11 residues long. The germline V and J ends were trimmed by 1 base and 6 bases, with 6 bases remaining between them. From germline, CDR1 is DFQATT and CDR2 SNEGSKA (reference sequence). For the CDR3, the DNA is TGCAGTGCTAGAGCGTACGCTGAAGCTTTCTTT. This translates into CSARAYAEAFF.

This clonotype was counted only a few times. The V call is TRBV5-1, the J call TRBJ1-2; 8 bases line up with TRBD1. The V gene end was trimmed by 4 bases and the J gene end by 3 bases; junction bases not matched to a gene: 11. Looked up from germline, CDR1 is SGHRS and CDR2 is YFSETQ. The CDR3 covers 16 residues. CDR3 coding DNA: TGCGCCAGCAGCCTTCGGACAGGGAAGGGAGACTATGGCTACACCTTC. Translated, it gives CASSLRTGKGDYGYTF.

The sample holds many counts of this clonotype. The gene calls are TRBV12-3 or TRBV12-4 and TRBJ1-5; D may be TRBD1 (5 bases). The V end lost 3 bases, the J end lost 0 bases, and 12 bases lay between the germline ends. CDR3 length equals 16 residues. The chain's CDR3 is CASSFMGPVSNQPQHF. CDR3 coding DNA: TGTGCCAGCAGTTTTATGGGGCCAGTTAGCAATCAGCCCCAGCATTTT.

This clonotype turned up a few times. V usage is TRBV10-3 and J usage is TRBJ1-5; D is perhaps TRBD1 (5 bases). Trimming shortened V by 3 bases and J by 3 bases, and 9 bases separated the two germline ends. The germline gives CDR1 ENHRY, CDR2 SYGVKD. The CDR3 contains 14 residues. The CDR3 coding sequence is TGTGCCATCAGTGACCCCAGGGACAATCAGCCCCAGCATTTT. It is translated as CAISDPRDNQPQHF.

This clonotype was seen repeatedly, ten times or more. The genes are TRBV12-3 or TRBV12-4 and TRBJ1-5, with D tentatively TRBD1 (5 bases). The V end lost 5 bases, the J end lost 5 bases, and 13 bases lay between the germline ends. This CDR3 has 14 amino acids. CDR3 amino acids: CASSGGWGDQPQHF. The CDR3 nucleotides are TGTGCCAGCAGTGGCGGATGGGGGGATCAGCCCCAGCATTTT.

V and J are TRBV5-1 and TRBJ1-2, with D possibly TRBD1 on 5 matching bases. This CDR3 has 13 amino acids. V lost 3 bases to trimming and J lost 6 bases, with 12 bases between them. Germline V gene data show CDR1 as SGHRS and CDR2 as YFSETQ. CDR3 amino acids: CASSSGFSDGYTF. The CDR3 DNA follows: TGCGCCAGCAGCTCAGGGTTTTCTGATGGCTACACCTTC.